This T cell receptor beta chain appears in the sequencing data of a study of T cells in Graves' hyperthyroidism and ophthalmopathy. This clonotype has just one count. The junction shows a germline mismatch at one end, possibly a read error. This CDR3 is built from 15 residues. In germline, CDR1 is MNHNS, CDR2 SASEGT. The PBMCs had their origin in 8.5 to 10 ml of fresh peripheral blood. RNA transcripts were the template for amplifying TCR beta CDR3 regions. When the TCR CDR3 underwent first-round RT-PCR, the HTBI primer set was used. TCRdb analysed the multiplex PCR reads with MiXCR anew, one entry per CDR3 protein. Here the sample spans some 560,000 distinct CDR3 sequences, 15% to 18% being singletons.

The chain has TRBV6-1 and TRBJ1-6; no clear D gene. This clonotype was obtained from a woman aged 25 to 39 with Graves' hyperthyroidism. Sequencing input: blood. The CDR3 region is CTSRRTTSYNSPLHF. CDR3 DNA sequence: TGTACCAGCAGGCGAACCACGTCCTATAATTCACCCCTCCACTTT.